This T cell receptor (beta chain) emerged from a study of blood T cell repertoires in COVID-19. About the study: The United States, Italy and Spain provided the acute and convalescent COVID-19 samples. PBMCs, B-cell-depleted T cells, or T cells were the source of the cDNA or gDNA that made up the material.

Participant reports of clinical history set cohort assignment. Germline values: CDR1 MDHEN, CDR2 SYDVKM. The CDR3 extends over 15 amino acids. After removal of 6 bases from V and 5 bases from J, the junction contained 8 bases not matched to a gene. Original analysis: Amplification from reference gene primers served as the basis for estimated nucleated cell counts. Only in-frame clones appear in the TCRdb table, and some are missing; sequencing was by immunoSEQ multiplex PCR. The D gene and trimming were derived from the DNA, and the V and J assignments and clone size from that table. The table includes fewer than 500,000 clones, around 87% detected once.

Sequences were obtained from PBMCs or T cells enriched from blood (not recorded which). The source of this sequence is a man under 40 who had recovered from COVID-19. The V gene is TRBV28, the J gene TRBJ2-7; 12 bases agree with TRBD2. The CDR3 loop is CASSSSGGAWDEQYF. The CDR3 bases are TGTGCCAGCAGCTCTAGCGGGGGGGCCTGGGACGAGCAGTACTTC.